Listed below are T cell receptor beta chains from one sample, sequenced in a study of blood T cell repertoires in COVID-19. Repertoires were generated with immunoSEQ multiplex PCR, while TCRdb's copy carries only in-frame clones and drops some. The data contain about 390,000 clones, around 87% of them singletons. Input material: PBMCs or T cells enriched from blood (not recorded which). These receptors originate from a woman between 45 and 65 years old who had recovered from COVID-19. Each CDR3 is given with its conserved first and last residue. D genes are given only for firm matches. Size values are once, few and many counts, or a class for expanded clones, and some rows have none.

j_call	d_call	cdr3_length	v_call	clone_size	cdr3_nt	cdr3_aa
TRBJ2-5	.	16	TRBV5-1	.	TGCGCCAGCAGCATGGAAGTGGGCGAAAACCAAGAGACCCAGTACTTC	CASSMEVGENQETQYF
TRBJ2-7	TRBD2	12	TRBV18	once	TGTGCCAGCTCCCCCTGGGGGGGTGAGCAGTACTTC	CASSPWGGEQYF
TRBJ1-1	.	15	TRBV6-5	.	TGTGCCAGCAGCAACCTAGCCGGCGCATACACTGAAGCTTTCTTT	CASSNLAGAYTEAFF
TRBJ2-7	TRBD1	14	TRBV30	.	TGTGCCTGGAGTGTAGAAACAGGGGTTACTGTGCAGTACTTC	CAWSVETGVTVQYF
TRBJ2-7	.	15	TRBV6-6	.	TGTGCCAGCAGTCACCGGGACTCAAAGTCGGGCGAGCAGTACTTC	CASSHRDSKSGEQYF
TRBJ2-5	.	13	TRBV30	.	TGTGCCTGTCGAGCGGTCGACCAAGAGACCCAGTACTTC	CACRAVDQETQYF
TRBJ1-5	.	15	TRBV5-1	.	TGCGCCAGCAGCCGCTGGGGAGATAGCAATCAGCCCCAGCATTTT	CASSRWGDSNQPQHF
TRBJ1-1	.	14	TRBV27	.	TGTGCCAGCAGCGTATTGGGGCTGAACACTGAAGCTTTCTTT	CASSVLGLNTEAFF
TRBJ2-1	.	13	TRBV30	.	TGTGCCGGTCCGGGACTCGTCAACAATGAGCAGTTCTTC	CAGPGLVNNEQFF
TRBJ1-2	TRBD1	13	TRBV27	.	TGTGCCAGCAGTTTACACAGGGGCTATGGCTACACCTTC	CASSLHRGYGYTF
TRBJ2-7	TRBD1	13	TRBV6-5	.	TGTGCCAGCAGTCGGGGACAGGGAGGCGAGCAGTACTTC	CASSRGQGGEQYF
TRBJ1-5	TRBD1	15	TRBV5-6	once	TGTGCCAGCAGCTTGTCCGACAGGGACGGCCAGCCCCAGCATTTT	CASSLSDRDGQPQHF
TRBJ1-6	TRBD1	16	TRBV27	.	TGTGCCAGCAGTTTGTTTCTCGGGACAGGGGATTCACCCCTCCACTTT	CASSLFLGTGDSPLHF
TRBJ1-4	.	15	TRBV5-1	.	TGCGCCAGCAGCTCGAACGGTGCAACTAATGAAAAACTGTTTTTT	CASSSNGATNEKLFF
TRBJ2-7	.	13	TRBV20-1	.	TGCAGTGCTAGTAGGACGGGAACCTACGAGCAGTACTTC	CSASRTGTYEQYF
TRBJ2-1	.	13	TRBV12-3/TRBV12-4	.	TGTGCCAGCAGTTTAGGTATAGGGGCTAAGCAGTTCTTC	CASSLGIGAKQFF
TRBJ2-1	TRBD2	15	TRBV5-1	.	TGCGCCAGCAGAACACCGGGACTAGGAAGCAATGAGCAGTTCTTC	CASRTPGLGSNEQFF
TRBJ1-6	.	15	TRBV2	.	TGTGCCAGCAGCGCCCGAGAAGTTCTTAATTCACCCCTCCACTTT	CASSAREVLNSPLHF
TRBJ1-6	TRBD1	15	TRBV2	.	TGTGCCAGCAGCTCACAGGGGAATCTGATTTCACCCCTCCACTTT	CASSSQGNLISPLHF
TRBJ2-2	.	11	TRBV3-1/TRBV3-2	.	TGTGCCAGCAGCCAGTACGGGGAGCTGTTTTTT	CASSQYGELFF
TRBJ1-5	.	14	TRBV28	.	TGTGCCACCTCGACGGACAGATCAAATCAGCCCCAGCATTTT	CATSTDRSNQPQHF
TRBJ2-1	.	14	TRBV9	.	TGTGCCAGCAGCGGGAATACAGGGTCTGATGAGCAGTTCTTC	CASSGNTGSDEQFF
TRBJ1-5	TRBD1	14	TRBV5-4	.	TGTGCCAGCAGCCAACAGGGGGCCGGACAGCCCCAGCATTTT	CASSQQGAGQPQHF
TRBJ1-2	.	14	TRBV18	.	TGTGCCAGCTCACCGGATGACGGACTACCAAGGTACACCTTC	CASSPDDGLPRYTF